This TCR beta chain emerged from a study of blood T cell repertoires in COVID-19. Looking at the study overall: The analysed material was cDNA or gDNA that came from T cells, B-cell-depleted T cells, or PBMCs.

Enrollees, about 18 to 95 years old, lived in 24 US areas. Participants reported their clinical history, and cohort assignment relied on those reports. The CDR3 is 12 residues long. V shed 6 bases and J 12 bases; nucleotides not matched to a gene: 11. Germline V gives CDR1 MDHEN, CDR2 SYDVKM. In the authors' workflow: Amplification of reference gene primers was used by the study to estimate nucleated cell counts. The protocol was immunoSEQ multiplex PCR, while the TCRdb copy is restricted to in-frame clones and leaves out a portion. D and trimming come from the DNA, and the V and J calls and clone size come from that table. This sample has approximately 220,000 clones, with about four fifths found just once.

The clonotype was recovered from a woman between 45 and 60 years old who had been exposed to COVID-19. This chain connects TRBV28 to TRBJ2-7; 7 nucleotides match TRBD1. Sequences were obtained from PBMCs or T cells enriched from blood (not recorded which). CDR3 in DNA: TGTGCCAGCAGCCTAGACAGGGTACGGTGGTACTTC. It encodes CASSLDRVRWYF.